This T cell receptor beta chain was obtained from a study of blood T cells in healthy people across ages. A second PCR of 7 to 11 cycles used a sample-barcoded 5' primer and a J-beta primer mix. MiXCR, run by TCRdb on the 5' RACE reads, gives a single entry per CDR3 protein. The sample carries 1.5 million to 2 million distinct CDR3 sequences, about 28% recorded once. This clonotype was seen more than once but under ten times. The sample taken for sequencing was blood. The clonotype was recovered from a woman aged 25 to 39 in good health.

The CDR3 loop is CATSPGTSGRPSQETQYF. Here the CDR3 DNA reads TGTGCCACCAGCCCCGGGACTAGCGGGAGGCCCAGCCAAGAGACCCAGTACTTC. J is TRBJ2-5 and V is TRBV24-1; 15 bases align to TRBD2. V trimming: 7 bases; J trimming: 1 base; junction bases outside the gene matches: 9. CDR1 and CDR2 (germline): KGHDR, SFDVKD. The CDR3 has 18 amino acids.